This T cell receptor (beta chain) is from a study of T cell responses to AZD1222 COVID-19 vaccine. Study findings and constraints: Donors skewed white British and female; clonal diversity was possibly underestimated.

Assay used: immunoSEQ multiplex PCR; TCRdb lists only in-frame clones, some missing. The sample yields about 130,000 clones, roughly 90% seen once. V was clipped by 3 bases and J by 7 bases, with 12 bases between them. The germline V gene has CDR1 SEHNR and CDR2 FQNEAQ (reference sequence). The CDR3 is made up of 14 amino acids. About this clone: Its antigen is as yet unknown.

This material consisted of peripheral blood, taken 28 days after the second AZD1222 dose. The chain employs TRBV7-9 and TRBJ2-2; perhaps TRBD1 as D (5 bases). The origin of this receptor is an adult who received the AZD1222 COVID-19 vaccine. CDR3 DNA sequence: TGTGCCAGCAGCTTGAAGGGGATGGGCGGGGAGCTGTTTTTT. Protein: CASSLKGMGGELFF.